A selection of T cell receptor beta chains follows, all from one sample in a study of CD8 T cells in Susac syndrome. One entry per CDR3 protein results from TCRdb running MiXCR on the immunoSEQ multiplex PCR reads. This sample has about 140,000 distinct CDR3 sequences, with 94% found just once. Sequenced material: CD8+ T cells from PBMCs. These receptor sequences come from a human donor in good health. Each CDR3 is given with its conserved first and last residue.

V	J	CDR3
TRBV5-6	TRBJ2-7	CASSPGTPSEQYF
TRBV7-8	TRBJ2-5	CASSLTPRARETQYF
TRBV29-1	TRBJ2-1	CSVERDNEQFF
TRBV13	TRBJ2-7	CASKANGGYEQYF
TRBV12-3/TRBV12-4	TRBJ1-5	CASSPQGSQPQHF
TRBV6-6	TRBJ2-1	CASSYNRVSEQFF
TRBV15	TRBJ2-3	CATEDRGRSTDTQYF
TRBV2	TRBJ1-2	CASSEAAGYGYTF
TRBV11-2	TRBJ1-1	CASSLMGINTEAFF
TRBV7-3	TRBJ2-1	CASSEAKQFF
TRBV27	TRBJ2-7	CASGPGQNYEQYF
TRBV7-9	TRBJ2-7	CASRSGLAGSYEQYF
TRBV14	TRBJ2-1	CASSQFRGANNEQFF
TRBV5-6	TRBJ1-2	CASSLTGDGYGYTF
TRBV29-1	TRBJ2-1	CSGAGEEQFF
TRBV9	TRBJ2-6	CASSALTGLSGANVLTF
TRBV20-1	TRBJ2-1	CSARDIPSGRNEQFF